The T cell receptor (beta chain) under discussion was sequenced for a study of control samples from healthy donors and cancer patients. Sequencing used immunoSEQ multiplex PCR; TCRdb keeps in-frame clones, though not all of them. Seen here are roughly 120,000 clones, about 89% observed once, and the top ten hold 6% to 8.5%. Sequences were obtained from blood. The sequence derives from a woman between 18 and 30 years old in good health.

The CDR3 bases are TGTGCCAGCAGCTTTCCGGACAGGGGTTCCTACGAGCAGTACTTC. Protein: CASSFPDRGSYEQYF. J is TRBJ2-7 and V is TRBV7-9, with 9 bases lining up with TRBD1. V trimming: 3 bases; J trimming: 1 base; junction bases outside the gene matches: 4. CDR1 is SEHNR, CDR2 FQNEAQ, per germline (reference sequence). The CDR3 is 15 residues long.